This TCR beta chain came from a study of blood T cell repertoires in COVID-19. Study as a whole: Donors in the United States, Italy and Spain gave samples during acute or convalescent COVID-19. In each case, the material was cDNA or gDNA derived from T cells, B-cell-depleted T cells, or PBMCs.

The CDR3 length is 15 residues. Germline-derived CDR1 and CDR2 are SGHRS and YFSETQ. The V gene end was trimmed by 0 bases and the J gene end by 10 bases; junction bases not matched to a gene: 6. The data were produced by immunoSEQ multiplex PCR, yet TCRdb's version contains in-frame clones alone and is incomplete. The sample comprises roughly 150,000 clones, more than 75% of which are singletons, and around 2% rests with the top ten. This sequence joins TRBV5-1 and TRBJ2-1; the match to TRBD2 covers 11 bases. The clonotype was recovered from a man aged 45-60 years who had recovered from COVID-19. Sequencing used peripheral blood. The CDR3 here is CASSLDSLAGDEQFF. DNA for the CDR3: TGCGCCAGCAGCTTGGATTCACTAGCGGGAGACGAGCAGTTCTTC.